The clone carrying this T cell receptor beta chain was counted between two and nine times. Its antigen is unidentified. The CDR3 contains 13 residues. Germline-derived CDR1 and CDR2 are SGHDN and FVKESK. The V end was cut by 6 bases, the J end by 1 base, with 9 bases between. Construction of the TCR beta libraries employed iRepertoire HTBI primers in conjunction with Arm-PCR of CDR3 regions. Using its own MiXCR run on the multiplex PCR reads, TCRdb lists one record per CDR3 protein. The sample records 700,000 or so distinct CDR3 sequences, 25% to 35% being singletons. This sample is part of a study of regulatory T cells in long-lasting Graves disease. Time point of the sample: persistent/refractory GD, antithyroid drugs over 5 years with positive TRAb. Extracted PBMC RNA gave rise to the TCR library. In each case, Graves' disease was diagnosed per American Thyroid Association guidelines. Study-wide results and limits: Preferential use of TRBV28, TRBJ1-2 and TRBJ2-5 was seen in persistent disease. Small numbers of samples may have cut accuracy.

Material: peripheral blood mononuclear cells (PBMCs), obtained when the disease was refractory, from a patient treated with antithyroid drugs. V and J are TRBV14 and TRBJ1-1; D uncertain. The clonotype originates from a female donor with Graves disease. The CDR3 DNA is TGTGCCAGCAGACATAAACAGAACACTGAAGCTTTCTTT. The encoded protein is CASRHKQNTEAFF.